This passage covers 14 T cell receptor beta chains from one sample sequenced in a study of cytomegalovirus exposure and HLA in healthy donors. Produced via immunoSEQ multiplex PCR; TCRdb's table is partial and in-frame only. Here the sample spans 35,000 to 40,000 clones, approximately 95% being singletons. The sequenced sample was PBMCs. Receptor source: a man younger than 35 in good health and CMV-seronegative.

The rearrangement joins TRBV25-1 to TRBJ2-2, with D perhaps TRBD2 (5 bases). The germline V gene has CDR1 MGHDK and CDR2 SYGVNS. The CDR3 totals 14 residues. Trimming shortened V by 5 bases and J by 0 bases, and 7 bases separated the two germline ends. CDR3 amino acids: CASSPGSNTGELFF. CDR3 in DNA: TGTGCCAGCAGTCCGGGATCGAACACCGGGGAGCTGTTTTTT.

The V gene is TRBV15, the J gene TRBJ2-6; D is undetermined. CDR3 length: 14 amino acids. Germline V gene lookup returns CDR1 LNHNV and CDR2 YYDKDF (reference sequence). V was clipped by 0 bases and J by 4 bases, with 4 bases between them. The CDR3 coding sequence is TGTGCCACCAGCAGAGATCTCGGGGCCAACGTCCTGACTTTC. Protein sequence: CATSRDLGANVLTF.

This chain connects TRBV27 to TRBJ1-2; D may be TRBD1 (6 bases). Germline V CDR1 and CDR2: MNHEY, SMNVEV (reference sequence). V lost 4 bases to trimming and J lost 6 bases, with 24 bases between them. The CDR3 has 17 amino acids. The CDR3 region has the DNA TGTGCCAGCAGTTACGCGTCCTCCTATGCAGGGGAACATGGCTACACCTTC. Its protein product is CASSYASSYAGEHGYTF.

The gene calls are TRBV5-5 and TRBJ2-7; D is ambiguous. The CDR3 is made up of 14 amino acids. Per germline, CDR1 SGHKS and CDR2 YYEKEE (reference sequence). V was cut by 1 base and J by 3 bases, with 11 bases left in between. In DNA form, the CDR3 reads TGTGCCAGCAGCTTGTCGTCGCAGATCTACGAGCAGTACTTC. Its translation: CASSLSSQIYEQYF.

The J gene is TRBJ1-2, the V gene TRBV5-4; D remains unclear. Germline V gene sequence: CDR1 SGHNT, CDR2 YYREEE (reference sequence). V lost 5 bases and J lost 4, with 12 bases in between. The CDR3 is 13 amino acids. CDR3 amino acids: CASRAREGYGYTF. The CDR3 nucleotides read TGTGCCAGCAGGGCGAGAGAGGGCTATGGCTACACCTTC.

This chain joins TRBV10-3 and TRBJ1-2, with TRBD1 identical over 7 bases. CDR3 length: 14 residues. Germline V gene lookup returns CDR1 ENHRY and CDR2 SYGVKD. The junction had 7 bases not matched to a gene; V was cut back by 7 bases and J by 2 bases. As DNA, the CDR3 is TGTGCCATCACCGGACAGGCCACAAACTATGGCTACACCTTC. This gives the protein CAITGQATNYGYTF.

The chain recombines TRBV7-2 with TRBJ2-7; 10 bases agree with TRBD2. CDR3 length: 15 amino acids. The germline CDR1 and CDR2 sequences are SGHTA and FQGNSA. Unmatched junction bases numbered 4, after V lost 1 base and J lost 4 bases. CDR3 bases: TGTGCCAGCAGCTTAGGGTCTAGCGGGAGTTACGAGCAGTACTTC. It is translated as CASSLGSSGSYEQYF.

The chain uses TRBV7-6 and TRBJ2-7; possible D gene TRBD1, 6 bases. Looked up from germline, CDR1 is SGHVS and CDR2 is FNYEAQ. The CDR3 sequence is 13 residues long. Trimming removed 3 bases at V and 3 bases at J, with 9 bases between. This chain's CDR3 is CASSLTDSYEQYF. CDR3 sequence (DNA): TGTGCCAGCAGCTTGACGGACAGCTACGAGCAGTACTTC.

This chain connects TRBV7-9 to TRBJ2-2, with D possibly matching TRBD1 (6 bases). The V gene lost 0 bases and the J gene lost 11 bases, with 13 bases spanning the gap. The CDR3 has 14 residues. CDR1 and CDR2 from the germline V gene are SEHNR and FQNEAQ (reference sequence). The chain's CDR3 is CASSLARKGQELFF. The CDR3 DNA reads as TGTGCCAGCAGCTTAGCGCGAAAGGGACAAGAGCTGTTTTTT.

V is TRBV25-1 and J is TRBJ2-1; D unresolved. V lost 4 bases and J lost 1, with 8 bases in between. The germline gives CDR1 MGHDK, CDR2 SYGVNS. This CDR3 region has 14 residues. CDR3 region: CASSVRGSYNEQFF. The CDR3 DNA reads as TGTGCCAGCAGTGTACGCGGTTCCTACAATGAGCAGTTCTTC.

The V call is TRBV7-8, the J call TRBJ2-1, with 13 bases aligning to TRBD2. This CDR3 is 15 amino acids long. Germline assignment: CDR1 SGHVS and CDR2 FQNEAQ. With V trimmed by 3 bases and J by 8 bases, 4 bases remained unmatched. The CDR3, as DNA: TGTGCCAGCAGCTTTGGACTAGCGGGAGCCGATGAGCAGTTCTTC. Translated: CASSFGLAGADEQFF.

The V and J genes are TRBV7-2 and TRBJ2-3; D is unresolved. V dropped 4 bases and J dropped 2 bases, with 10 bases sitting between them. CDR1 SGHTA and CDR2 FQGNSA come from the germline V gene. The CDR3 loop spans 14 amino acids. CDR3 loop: CASSSQLSTDTQYF. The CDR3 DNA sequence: TGTGCCAGCAGCTCCCAACTTTCCACAGATACGCAGTATTTT. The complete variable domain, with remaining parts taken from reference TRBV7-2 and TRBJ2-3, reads GAGVSQSPSNKVTEKGKDVELRCDPISGHTALYWYRQSLGQGLEFLIYFQGNSAPDKSGLPSDRFSAERTGGSVSTLTIQRTQQEDSAVYLCASSSQLSTDTQYFGPGTRLTVL.

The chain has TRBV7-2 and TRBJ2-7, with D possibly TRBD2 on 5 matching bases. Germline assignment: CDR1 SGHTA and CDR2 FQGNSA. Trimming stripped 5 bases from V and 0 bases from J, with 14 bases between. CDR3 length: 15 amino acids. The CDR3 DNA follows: TGTGCCAGCAGCCACCCGGGGAGAAGCTCCTACGAGCAGTACTTC. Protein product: CASSHPGRSSYEQYF.

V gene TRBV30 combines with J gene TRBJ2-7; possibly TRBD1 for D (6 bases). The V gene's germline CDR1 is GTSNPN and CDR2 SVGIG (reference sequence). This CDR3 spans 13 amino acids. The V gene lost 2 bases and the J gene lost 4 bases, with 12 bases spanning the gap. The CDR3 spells CAWSLIGQYEQYF. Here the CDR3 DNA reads TGTGCCTGGAGTTTGATCGGACAGTACGAGCAGTACTTC.